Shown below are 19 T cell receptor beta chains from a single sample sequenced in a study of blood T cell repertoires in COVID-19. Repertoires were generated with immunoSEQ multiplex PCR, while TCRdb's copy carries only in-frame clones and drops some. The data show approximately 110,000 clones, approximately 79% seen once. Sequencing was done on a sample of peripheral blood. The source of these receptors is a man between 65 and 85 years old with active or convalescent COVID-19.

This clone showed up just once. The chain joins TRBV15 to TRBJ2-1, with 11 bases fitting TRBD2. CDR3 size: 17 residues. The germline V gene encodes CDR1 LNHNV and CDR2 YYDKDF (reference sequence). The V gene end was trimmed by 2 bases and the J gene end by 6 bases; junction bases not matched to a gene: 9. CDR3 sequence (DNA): TGTGCCACCAGCAGAAAGAAAGGACTAGCGGGTGCCAATGAGCAGTTCTTC. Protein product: CATSRKKGLAGANEQFF.

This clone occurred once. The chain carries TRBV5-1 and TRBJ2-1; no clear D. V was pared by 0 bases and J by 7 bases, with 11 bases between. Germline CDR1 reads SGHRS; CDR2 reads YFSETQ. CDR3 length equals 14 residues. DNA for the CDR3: TGCGCCAGCAGCTTGGGATCACTCGGGAATGAGCAGTTCTTC. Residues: CASSLGSLGNEQFF. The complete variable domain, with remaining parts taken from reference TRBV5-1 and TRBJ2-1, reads KAGVTQTPRYLIKTRGQQVTLSCSPISGHRSVSWYQQTPGQGLQFLFEYFSETQRNKGNFPGRFSGRQFSNSRSEMNVSTLELGDSALYLCASSLGSLGNEQFFGPGTRLTVL.

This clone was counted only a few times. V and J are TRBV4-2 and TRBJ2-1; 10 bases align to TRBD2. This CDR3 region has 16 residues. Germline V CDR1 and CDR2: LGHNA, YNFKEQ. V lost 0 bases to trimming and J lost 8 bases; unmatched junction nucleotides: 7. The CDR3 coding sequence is TGTGCCAGCAGCCAAGATGGCAGCGGGGGGGCCTATGAGCAGTTCTTC. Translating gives CASSQDGSGGAYEQFF.

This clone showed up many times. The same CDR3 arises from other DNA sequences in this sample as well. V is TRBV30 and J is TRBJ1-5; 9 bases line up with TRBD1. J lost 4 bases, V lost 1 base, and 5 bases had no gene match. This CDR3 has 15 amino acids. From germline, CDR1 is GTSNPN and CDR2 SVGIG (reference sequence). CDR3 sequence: CAWSGGQGGNQPQHF. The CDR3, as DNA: TGTGCCTGGAGTGGGGGACAGGGAGGTAATCAGCCCCAGCATTTT.

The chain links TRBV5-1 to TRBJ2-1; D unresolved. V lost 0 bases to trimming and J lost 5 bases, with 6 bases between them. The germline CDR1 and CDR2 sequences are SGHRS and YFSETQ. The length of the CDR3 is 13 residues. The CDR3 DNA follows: TGCGCCAGCAGCTTGGGACTCGACAATGAGCAGTTCTTC. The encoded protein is CASSLGLDNEQFF.

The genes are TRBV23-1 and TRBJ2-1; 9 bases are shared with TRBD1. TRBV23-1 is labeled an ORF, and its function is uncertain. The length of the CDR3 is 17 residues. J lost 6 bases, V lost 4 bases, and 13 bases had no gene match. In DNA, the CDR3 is TGCGCCAGCAGTCGCCCCGACCGGGACAGGGCCCCCAATGAGCAGTTCTTC. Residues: CASSRPDRDRAPNEQFF.

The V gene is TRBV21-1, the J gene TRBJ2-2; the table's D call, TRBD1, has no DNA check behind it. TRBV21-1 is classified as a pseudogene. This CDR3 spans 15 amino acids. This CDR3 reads CASSIRDRCTGELFF. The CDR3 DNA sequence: TGTGCCAGCAGCATCCGGGACAGATGCACCGGGGAGCTGTTTTTT.

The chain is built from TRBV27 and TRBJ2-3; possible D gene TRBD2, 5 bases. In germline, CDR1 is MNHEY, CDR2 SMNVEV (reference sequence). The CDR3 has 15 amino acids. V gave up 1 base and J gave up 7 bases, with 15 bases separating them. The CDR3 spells CASSLYGERQNTQYF. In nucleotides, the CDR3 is TGTGCCAGCAGTTTATATGGCGAGCGGCAGAATACGCAGTATTTT.

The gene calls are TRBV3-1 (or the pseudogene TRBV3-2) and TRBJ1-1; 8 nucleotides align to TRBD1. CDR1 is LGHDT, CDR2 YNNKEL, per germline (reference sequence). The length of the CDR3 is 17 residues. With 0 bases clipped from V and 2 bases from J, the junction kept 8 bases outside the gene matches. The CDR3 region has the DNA TGTGCCAGCAGCCAAGATCCGCGGACAGGGAGAAACACTGAAGCTTTCTTT. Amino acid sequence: CASSQDPRTGRNTEAFF.

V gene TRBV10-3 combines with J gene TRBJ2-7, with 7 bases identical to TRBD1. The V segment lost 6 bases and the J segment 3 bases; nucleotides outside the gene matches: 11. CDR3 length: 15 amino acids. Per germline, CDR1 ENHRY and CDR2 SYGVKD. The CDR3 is CAISGTAGKLYEQYF. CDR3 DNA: TGTGCCATCAGCGGGACAGCCGGTAAGCTCTACGAGCAGTACTTC.

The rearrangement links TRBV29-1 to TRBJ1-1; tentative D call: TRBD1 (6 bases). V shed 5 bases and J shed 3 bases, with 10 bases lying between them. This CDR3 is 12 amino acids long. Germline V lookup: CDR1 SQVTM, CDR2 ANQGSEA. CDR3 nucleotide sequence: TGCAGCGTTCGGGGGGGCTACACTGAAGCTTTCTTT. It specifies CSVRGGYTEAFF.

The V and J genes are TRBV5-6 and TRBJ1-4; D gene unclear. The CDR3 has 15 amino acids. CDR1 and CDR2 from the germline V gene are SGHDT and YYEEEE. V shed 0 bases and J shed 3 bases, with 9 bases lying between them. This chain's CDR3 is CASSLGQVSNEKLFF. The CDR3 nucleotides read TGTGCCAGCAGCTTGGGCCAGGTCTCTAATGAAAAACTGTTTTTT.

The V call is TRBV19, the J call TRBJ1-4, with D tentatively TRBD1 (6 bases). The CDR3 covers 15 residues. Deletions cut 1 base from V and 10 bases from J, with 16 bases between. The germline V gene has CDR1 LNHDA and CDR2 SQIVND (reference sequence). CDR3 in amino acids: CASSIGAGQSLKLFF. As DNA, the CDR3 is TGTGCCAGTAGTATAGGAGCGGGACAAAGCCTAAAACTGTTTTTT.

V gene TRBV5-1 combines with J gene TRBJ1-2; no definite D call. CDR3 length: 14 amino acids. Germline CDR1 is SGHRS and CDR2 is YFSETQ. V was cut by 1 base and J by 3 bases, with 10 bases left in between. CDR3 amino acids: CASSLRGTHYGYTF. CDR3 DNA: TGCGCCAGCAGCTTGCGAGGCACTCACTATGGCTACACCTTC.

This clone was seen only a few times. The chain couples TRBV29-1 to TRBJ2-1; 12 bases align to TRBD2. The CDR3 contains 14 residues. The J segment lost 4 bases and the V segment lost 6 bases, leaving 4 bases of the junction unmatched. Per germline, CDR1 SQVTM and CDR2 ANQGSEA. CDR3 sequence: CSVPGLAGYNEQFF. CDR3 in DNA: TGCAGCGTCCCCGGACTAGCGGGGTACAATGAGCAGTTCTTC.

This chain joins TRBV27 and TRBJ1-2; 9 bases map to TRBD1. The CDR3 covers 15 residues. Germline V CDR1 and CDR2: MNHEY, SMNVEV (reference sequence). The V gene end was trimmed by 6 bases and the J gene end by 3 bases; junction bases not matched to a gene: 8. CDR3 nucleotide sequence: TGTGCCAGCAGGGGGACAGGGAGGGTCGACTATGGCTACACCTTC. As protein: CASRGTGRVDYGYTF.

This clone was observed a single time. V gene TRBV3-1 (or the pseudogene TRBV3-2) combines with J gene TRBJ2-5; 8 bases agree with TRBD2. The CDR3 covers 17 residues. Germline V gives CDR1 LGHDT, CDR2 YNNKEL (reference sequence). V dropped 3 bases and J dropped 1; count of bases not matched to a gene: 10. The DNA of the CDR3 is TGTGCCAGCAGCCATAACCTGGGCGGGGGGCCCCAAGAGACCCAGTACTTC. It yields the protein CASSHNLGGGPQETQYF.

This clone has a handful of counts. The CDR3 here is CASRTGLAASEQYF. The CDR3 bases are TGTGCCAGCAGGACGGGACTAGCGGCCTCCGAGCAGTACTTC. The V call is TRBV6-4, the J call TRBJ2-7; TRBD2 matches at 11 bases. J gave up 6 bases and V 6 bases, and 7 bases lay outside the gene matches. The germline gives CDR1 MRHNA, CDR2 SNTAGT. The CDR3 is 14 amino acids.

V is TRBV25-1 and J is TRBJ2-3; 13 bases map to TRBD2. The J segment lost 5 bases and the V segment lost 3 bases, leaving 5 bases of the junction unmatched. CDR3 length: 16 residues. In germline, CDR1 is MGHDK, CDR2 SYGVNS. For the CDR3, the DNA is TGTGCCAGCAGTGATGGACTAGCGGGAGTAAAAGATACGCAGTATTTT. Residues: CASSDGLAGVKDTQYF.